These T cell receptor beta chains were read from a single sample in a study of T cell repertoires in cytomegalovirus infection. No antigen is known for these receptors. TCRdb analysed the reads with MiXCR anew, one entry per CDR3 protein. The sample lists roughly 920,000 distinct CDR3 sequences, around 32% occurring once. The sequences come from cultured CD8+ T cells from PBMCs, collected from culture after CMV antigen stimulation. Receptor source: a human donor in good health (CMV status not recorded). Some clones in this sample may be carry-over from other donors' samples. The CDR3 runs from the conserved cysteine through the conserved F or W. A D gene is named only where the DNA matches it firmly. The size entry is marked missing in some rows and otherwise reads once, few, many or a size class.

DNA: TGTGACAGCAGTTTTGAGACTAGCGGGGCCTACAATGAGCAGTTCTTC
CDR3: CDSSFETSGAYNEQFF
D: TRBD2
size: .
V: TRBV27
J: TRBJ2-1

DNA: TGTGCCAGCGGACTACAAAGTCCGAATGGCTACACCTTC
CDR3: CASGLQSPNGYTF
D: .
size: .
V: TRBV5-6
J: TRBJ1-2

DNA: TGTGCCAGCAGCTTAGCGAGGTCGTTCTACAATGAGCAGTTCTTC
CDR3: CASSLARSFYNEQFF
D: .
size: .
V: TRBV11-1
J: TRBJ2-1

DNA: TGTGCCAGCAGCCCTAGGGTACGGGATCCCGGACAATACACCGGGGAGCTGTTTTTT
CDR3: CASSPRVRDPGQYTGELFF
D: .
size: .
V: TRBV7-9
J: TRBJ2-2

DNA: TGTGCCAGCAGCTTAGAGGTACAGGGAGGCTACAATGAGCAGTTCTTC
CDR3: CASSLEVQGGYNEQFF
D: .
size: many
V: TRBV7-2
J: TRBJ2-1

DNA: TGTGCCAGCAGCTCTCAGGAGCCCCGGAGCAATCAGCCCCAGCATTTT
CDR3: CASSSQEPRSNQPQHF
D: .
size: .
V: TRBV7-6
J: TRBJ1-5

DNA: TGTGCCAGCACGGACGACTACAATGAGCAGTTCTTC
CDR3: CASTDDYNEQFF
D: .
size: many
V: TRBV7-9
J: TRBJ2-1

DNA: TGTGCCCTTTGGCGGGGGGGTGAGCAGTTCTTC
CDR3: CALWRGGEQFF
D: TRBD2
size: .
V: TRBV2
J: TRBJ2-1

DNA: TGCGCCAGCAGCCAAGCTCAGGAGCTGTTTTTT
CDR3: CASSQAQELFF
D: .
size: .
V: TRBV4-1
J: TRBJ2-2

DNA: TGCAGCGTCGAATGGCTAGCGGTGGGCACAGATACGCAGTATTTT
CDR3: CSVEWLAVGTDTQYF
D: TRBD2
size: .
V: TRBV29-1
J: TRBJ2-3

DNA: TGTGCCAGCAGCCAAGACGGGGGGCAGGGACCTGAAAAACTGTTTTTT
CDR3: CASSQDGGQGPEKLFF
D: .
size: .
V: TRBV4-2
J: TRBJ1-4

DNA: TGTGCCATCAGTGAGTTCCGACAGGGGGCTTTAGAGACCCAGTACTTC
CDR3: CAISEFRQGALETQYF
D: TRBD1
size: .
V: TRBV10-3
J: TRBJ2-5

DNA: TGCAGCGTAGGCCGGGTTCCCGAAGAGACCCAGTACTTC
CDR3: CSVGRVPEETQYF
D: .
size: .
V: TRBV29-1
J: TRBJ2-5

DNA: TGTGCCAGCAGCTGGCCGGACAGAGCCTACGAGCAGTACTTC
CDR3: CASSWPDRAYEQYF
D: .
size: many
V: TRBV7-9
J: TRBJ2-7

DNA: TGCGCCAGCAGCTCCGAACAGGGGCGCCCCCCCTATAATTCACCCCTCCACTTT
CDR3: CASSSEQGRPPYNSPLHF
D: TRBD1
size: .
V: TRBV4-1
J: TRBJ1-6

DNA: TGTGCCAGCAGCGGAAGGGAGCAGAACACCGGGGAGCTGTTTTTT
CDR3: CASSGREQNTGELFF
D: .
size: many
V: TRBV7-9
J: TRBJ2-2

DNA: TGTGTCAGTAATGCGGGGGCGAGTCGCGAGCAGTACTTC
CDR3: CVSNAGASREQYF
D: .
size: .
V: TRBV19
J: TRBJ2-7

DNA: TGCGCCAGCAGCTTGGAGACAGGGGGCGGTCAAAACATTCAGTACTTC
CDR3: CASSLETGGGQNIQYF
D: TRBD1
size: .
V: TRBV5-1
J: TRBJ2-4

DNA: TGTGCCAGCAGGGCCCCCCGGGACAGGGCCCCTAATGAAAAACTGTTTTTT
CDR3: CASRAPRDRAPNEKLFF
D: TRBD1
size: .
V: TRBV6-6
J: TRBJ1-4

DNA: TGTGCCAGCAGCCCCCTGGGGGGCACCAATAATTCACCCCTCCACTTT
CDR3: CASSPLGGTNNSPLHF
D: .
size: .
V: TRBV7-9
J: TRBJ1-6

DNA: TGTGCCAGCAGCGGACGTCACCGGGACAGGGAAACCGGGGAGCTGTTTTTT
CDR3: CASSGRHRDRETGELFF
D: TRBD1
size: .
V: TRBV9
J: TRBJ2-2

DNA: TGTGCCATCAATCGACAGGGGGCGGTTAACACTGAAGCTTTCTTT
CDR3: CAINRQGAVNTEAFF
D: TRBD1
size: few
V: TRBV10-3
J: TRBJ1-1

DNA: TGTGCCAGCAGTCTAACCCACGATATACCCACCTACGAGCAGTACTTC
CDR3: CASSLTHDIPTYEQYF
D: .
size: .
V: TRBV6-6
J: TRBJ2-7

DNA: TGTGCCAGTAGTGCCGGGACATATAGCAATCAGCCCCAGCATTTT
CDR3: CASSAGTYSNQPQHF
D: .
size: few
V: TRBV19
J: TRBJ1-5

DNA: TGTGGGACCTTTAACTATGGCTACACCTTC
CDR3: CGTFNYGYTF
D: .
size: .
V: TRBV28
J: TRBJ1-2

DNA: TGTGCCAGCAGTTATTTTCCTAAGGGAAGACAGCCCCAGCATTTT
CDR3: CASSYFPKGRQPQHF
D: .
size: .
V: TRBV6-6
J: TRBJ1-5

DNA: TGTGCCAGTAGTATACGCTTGGGGTACAATGATGAAGCTTTCTTT
CDR3: CASSIRLGYNDEAFF
D: .
size: .
V: TRBV19
J: TRBJ1-1

DNA: TGTGCCAGCACATCCTTGGGGGAGCACTATGGCTACACCTTC
CDR3: CASTSLGEHYGYTF
D: .
size: few
V: TRBV6-6
J: TRBJ1-2

DNA: TGCAGTACCCGGGACAGGGGATCCTACGAGCAGTACTTC
CDR3: CSTRDRGSYEQYF
D: TRBD1
size: few
V: TRBV20-1
J: TRBJ2-7

DNA: TGTACCAGCAGCCCGCCGTCTTACAGCCAAGAGACCCAGTACTTC
CDR3: CTSSPPSYSQETQYF
D: .
size: .
V: TRBV7-8
J: TRBJ2-5

DNA: TGTGCCAGCAGTCCCATGGGACAAGGATATGAGCAGTTCTTC
CDR3: CASSPMGQGYEQFF
D: .
size: few
V: TRBV6-1
J: TRBJ2-1